A single TCR beta chain is shown here with its context. The antigen is unknown. This sample stems from a study of T cells after yellow fever vaccination. Study results and caveats: Once the booster was given, most primary-vaccination clones reappeared, at more than 95% for CD4 and 88% for CD8. The secondary T-cell response peaked on day 5, not day 15, but was weaker.

Universal primer sites and UMIs were introduced during 5'RACE template-switching synthesis of TCR cDNA. TCRdb re-called the 5' RACE reads through MiXCR, storing one row per CDR3 protein. Among about 360,000 distinct CDR3 sequences listed, roughly 6.2% were seen once. The CDR3 spans 14 residues. The germline V gene encodes CDR1 SGHRS and CDR2 YFSETQ. V was pared by 0 bases and J by 6 bases, with 12 bases between. Sequencing used PBMCs, obtained 5 days after the yellow fever booster vaccination. J is TRBJ1-1 and V is TRBV5-1, with D perhaps matching TRBD1 (5 bases). The TCR originated in a man younger than 40 who received the YFV17D yellow fever vaccine. For the CDR3, the DNA is TGCGCCAGCAGCTTGGCCAGCAGGGAAGCTGAAGCTTTCTTT. Encoded protein: CASSLASREAEAFF. Full variable domain (remainder filled in from reference TRBV5-1 and TRBJ1-1): KAGVTQTPRYLIKTRGQQVTLSCSPISGHRSVSWYQQTPGQGLQFLFEYFSETQRNKGNFPGRFSGRQFSNSRSEMNVSTLELGDSALYLCASSLASREAEAFFGQGTRLTVV.